What follows describes a single TCR beta chain. Its antigen is still unknown. This sample is part of a study of identical twins. Findings and limits, study-wide: The degree of excess twin sharing was weaker in beta out-of-frame sequences.

cDNA molecules carried unique molecular identifiers, and template switching added a universal primer site. TCRdb recomputed calls from the 5' RACE reads with MiXCR, one row per CDR3 protein. The table lists 200,000 to 250,000 distinct CDR3 sequences, 5.5% to 8% of them singletons. Healthy Caucasians were all of the donors. J lost 6 bases, V lost 6 bases, and 5 bases had no gene match. The CDR3 is 15 amino acids. These data were likewise used in another study, on yellow fever vaccine responses in identical twins.

The chain is built from TRBV12-3 or TRBV12-4 and TRBJ2-2, with 12 bases fitting TRBD2. Sequencing was done on a sample of memory (CD45RO+) T cells sorted from blood. The clonotype originates from a woman under 30 in good health. The CDR3 sequence: CASRASGRGPGELFF. The CDR3, as DNA: TGTGCCAGCAGAGCTAGCGGGAGGGGTCCCGGGGAGCTGTTTTTT.